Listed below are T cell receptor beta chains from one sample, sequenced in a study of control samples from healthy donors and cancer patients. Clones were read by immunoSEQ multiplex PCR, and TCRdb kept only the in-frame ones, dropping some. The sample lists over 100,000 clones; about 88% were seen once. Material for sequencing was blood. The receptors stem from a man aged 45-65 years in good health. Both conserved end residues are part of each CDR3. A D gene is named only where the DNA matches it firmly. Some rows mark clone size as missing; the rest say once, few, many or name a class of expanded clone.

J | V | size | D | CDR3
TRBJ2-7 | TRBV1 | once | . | CTSSQQRVGMNEQYF
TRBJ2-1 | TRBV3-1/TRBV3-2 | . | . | CASSQDASPPTEQFF
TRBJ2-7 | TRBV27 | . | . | CATRGRASYYEQYF
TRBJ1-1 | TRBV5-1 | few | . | CASSLAGEAFF
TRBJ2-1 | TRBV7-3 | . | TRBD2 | CASSLGSGDAYNEQFF
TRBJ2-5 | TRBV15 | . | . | CATSSTGGRQETQYF
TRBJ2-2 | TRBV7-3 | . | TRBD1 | CASSQRDRGFGGELFF
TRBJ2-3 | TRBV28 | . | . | CASSHQRLIRTDTQYF
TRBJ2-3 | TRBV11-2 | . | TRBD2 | CASSLRGTTDTQYF
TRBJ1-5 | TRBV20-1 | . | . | CSASSSEYSNQPQHF
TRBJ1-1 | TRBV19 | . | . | CASSISKNTEAFF
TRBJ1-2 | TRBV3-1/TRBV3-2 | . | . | CASSQEGPSGYTF
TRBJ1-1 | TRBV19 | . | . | CASSISFILLENTEAFF
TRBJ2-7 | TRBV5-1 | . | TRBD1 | CASSVKQGRDEQYF
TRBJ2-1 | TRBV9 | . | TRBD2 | CASSARGTSGDTNEQFF
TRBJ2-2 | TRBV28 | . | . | CASSLVLDAATGELFF
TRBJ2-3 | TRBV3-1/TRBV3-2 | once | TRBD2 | CASSQGLAGFVDTQYF
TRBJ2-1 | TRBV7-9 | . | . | CASSFILDSYNEQFF
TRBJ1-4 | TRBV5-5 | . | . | CASNRGANLWEKLFF
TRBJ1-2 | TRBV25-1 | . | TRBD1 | CASARGLNYGYTF
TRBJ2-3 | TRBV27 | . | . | CASSFEGYTDTQYF
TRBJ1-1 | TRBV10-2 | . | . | CASSEPTQRGAFF
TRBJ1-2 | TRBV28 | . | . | CASSLPPGYYGYTF
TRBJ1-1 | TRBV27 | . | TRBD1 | CASSLSGQGGLEAFF
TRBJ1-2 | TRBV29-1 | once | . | CSVPNGRGLNTF
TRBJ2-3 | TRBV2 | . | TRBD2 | CASNLSGGRTDTQYF
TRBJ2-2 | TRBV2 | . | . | CASPEGGRPTGELFF
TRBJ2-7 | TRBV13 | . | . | CASSSREGGLYEQYF
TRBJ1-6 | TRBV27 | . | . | CASSMTDNSPLHF
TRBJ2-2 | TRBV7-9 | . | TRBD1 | CASSLMGQPGTGELFF
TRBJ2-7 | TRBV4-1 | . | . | CASSQDPAGPYEQYF
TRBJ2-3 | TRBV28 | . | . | CVSRIKGDTQYF
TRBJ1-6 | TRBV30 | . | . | CAWSPFSDSPLHF
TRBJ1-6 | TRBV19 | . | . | CASRTWNSPLHF
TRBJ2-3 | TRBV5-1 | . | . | CASSLLGGRTDTQYF
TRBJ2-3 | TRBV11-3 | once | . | CASSSRGSDTQYF
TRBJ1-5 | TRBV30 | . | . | CAWSGGNSNQPQHF
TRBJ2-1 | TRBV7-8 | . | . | CASSLVTSNEQFF